This record concerns one T cell receptor (beta chain) sequence. What it recognizes is unknown. The entry originates in a study of T cell responses to AZD1222 COVID-19 vaccine. Study findings and constraints: Clonal diversity may have been underestimated, and the donors were mostly white British, with more females than males. Reportedly, nearly half of unique spike TCRs recognized epitopes outside B.1.351/B.1.1.7 mutations. Sampling captured repertoires only after the peak T cell response.

Germline V gives CDR1 MDHEN, CDR2 SYDVKM. This CDR3 has 15 residues. V was shortened by 6 bases and J by 4 bases, with 16 bases between the two germline ends. The repertoire was sequenced with immunoSEQ multiplex PCR; TCRdb's copy has only in-frame clones and lacks some. The sample consists of fewer than 90,000 clones, around 83% of them appearing once. The sequencing here drew on peripheral blood, taken 28 days after the second AZD1222 dose. The source is an adult who received the AZD1222 COVID-19 vaccine. The V and J genes are TRBV28 and TRBJ1-5; D gene ambiguous. This CDR3 reads CASRTSGGLNQPQHF. In DNA, the CDR3 is TGTGCCAGCAGGACGTCTGGAGGGCTAAATCAGCCCCAGCATTTT.